This T cell receptor (beta chain) was sequenced in a study of cytomegalovirus exposure and HLA in healthy donors. Broader study findings: The HLA-A and HLA-B alleles of most subjects were reportedly predicted accurately from TCR beta sequences. High sensitivity and specificity were reportedly achieved when the classifier diagnosed cytomegalovirus status.

Germline V CDR1 and CDR2: SEHNR, FQNEAQ (reference sequence). CDR3 length: 17 residues. The V segment lost 6 bases and the J segment 9 bases; nucleotides outside the gene matches: 22. Nominally healthy donors provided the samples, though records likely missed some immune exposures. PCR used 60 Vbeta primers and 13 Jbeta primers. The table came from immunoSEQ multiplex PCR; TCRdb's copy has only in-frame clones and leaves some out. The data hold around 100,000 clones, with roughly 70% observed a single time. On this clone: The antigen remains unidentified.

J is TRBJ1-2 and V is TRBV7-9; TRBD1 matches at 7 bases. The sequence derives from a woman aged 45-60 years in good health and CMV-seronegative. The sample comprised PBMCs. The CDR3 nucleotides read TGTGCCAGCAGTCCAATGGGACAGAGATCAAATACATGGAGCTACACCTTC. Its translation is CASSPMGQRSNTWSYTF.